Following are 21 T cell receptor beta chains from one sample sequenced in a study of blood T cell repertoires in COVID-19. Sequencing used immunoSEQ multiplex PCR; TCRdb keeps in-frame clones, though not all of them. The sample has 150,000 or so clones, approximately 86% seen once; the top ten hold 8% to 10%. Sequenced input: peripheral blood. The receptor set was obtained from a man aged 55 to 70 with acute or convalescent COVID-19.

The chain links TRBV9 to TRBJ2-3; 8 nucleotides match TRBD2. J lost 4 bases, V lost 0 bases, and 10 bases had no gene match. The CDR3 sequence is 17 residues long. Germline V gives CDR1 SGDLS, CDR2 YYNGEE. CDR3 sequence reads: CASSVARSGRRADTQYF. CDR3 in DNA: TGTGCCAGCAGCGTAGCGAGGAGCGGGAGAAGGGCAGATACGCAGTATTTT.

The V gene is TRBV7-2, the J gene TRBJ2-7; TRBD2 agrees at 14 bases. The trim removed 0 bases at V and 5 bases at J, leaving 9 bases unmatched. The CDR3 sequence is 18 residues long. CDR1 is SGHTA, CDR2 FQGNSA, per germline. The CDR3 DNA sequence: TGTGCCAGCAGCTTAGCATCGACTAGCGGGAGGGCCGTCCACGAGCAGTACTTC. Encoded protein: CASSLASTSGRAVHEQYF.

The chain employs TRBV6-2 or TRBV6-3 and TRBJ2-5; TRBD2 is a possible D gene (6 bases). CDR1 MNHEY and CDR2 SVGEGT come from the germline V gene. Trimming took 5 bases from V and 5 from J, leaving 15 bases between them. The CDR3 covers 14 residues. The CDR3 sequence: CASSQGLPGETQYF. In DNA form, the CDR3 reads TGTGCCAGCAGTCAGGGACTCCCCGGGGAGACCCAGTACTTC.

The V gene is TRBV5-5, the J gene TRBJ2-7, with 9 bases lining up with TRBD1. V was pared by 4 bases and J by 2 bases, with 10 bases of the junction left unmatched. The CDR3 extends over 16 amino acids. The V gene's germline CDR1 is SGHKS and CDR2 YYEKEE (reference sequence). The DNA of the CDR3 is TGTGCCAGCAGCAGGACCGGGACAGGGCATACCTACGAGCAGTACTTC. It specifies CASSRTGTGHTYEQYF.

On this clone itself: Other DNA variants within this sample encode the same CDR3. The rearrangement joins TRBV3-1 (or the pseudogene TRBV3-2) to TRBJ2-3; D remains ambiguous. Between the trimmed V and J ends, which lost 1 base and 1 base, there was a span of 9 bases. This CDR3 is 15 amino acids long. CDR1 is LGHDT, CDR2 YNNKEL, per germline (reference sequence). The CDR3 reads CASSQGSAGTDTQYF. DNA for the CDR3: TGTGCCAGCAGCCAAGGATCGGCGGGCACAGATACGCAGTATTTT.

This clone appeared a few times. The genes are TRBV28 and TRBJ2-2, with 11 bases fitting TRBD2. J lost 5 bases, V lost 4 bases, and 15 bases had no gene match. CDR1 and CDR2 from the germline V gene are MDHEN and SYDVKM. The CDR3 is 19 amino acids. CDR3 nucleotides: TGTGCCAGCAGTTCAATAGCGGGAGGGCCCTACTCCAAGACCGGGGAGCTGTTTTTT. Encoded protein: CASSSIAGGPYSKTGELFF.

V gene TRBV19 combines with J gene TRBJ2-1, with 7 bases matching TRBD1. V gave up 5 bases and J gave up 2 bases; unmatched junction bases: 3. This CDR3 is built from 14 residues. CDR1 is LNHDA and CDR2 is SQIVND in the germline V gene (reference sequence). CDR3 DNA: TGTGCCAGTAGTCGACAGGGACCCTACAATGAGCAGTTCTTC. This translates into CASSRQGPYNEQFF.

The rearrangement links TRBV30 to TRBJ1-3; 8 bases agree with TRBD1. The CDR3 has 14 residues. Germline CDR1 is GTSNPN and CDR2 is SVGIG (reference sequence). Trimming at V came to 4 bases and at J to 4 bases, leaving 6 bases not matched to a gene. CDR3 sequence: CAWNTGDRGNTIYF. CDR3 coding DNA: TGTGCCTGGAACACAGGGGACAGGGGAAACACCATATATTTT.

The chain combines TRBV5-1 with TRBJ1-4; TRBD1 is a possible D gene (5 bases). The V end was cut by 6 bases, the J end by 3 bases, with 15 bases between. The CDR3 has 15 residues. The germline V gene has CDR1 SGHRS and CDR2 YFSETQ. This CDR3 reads CASNWGGSPNEKLFF. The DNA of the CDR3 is TGCGCCAGCAACTGGGGGGGAAGTCCTAATGAAAAACTGTTTTTT.

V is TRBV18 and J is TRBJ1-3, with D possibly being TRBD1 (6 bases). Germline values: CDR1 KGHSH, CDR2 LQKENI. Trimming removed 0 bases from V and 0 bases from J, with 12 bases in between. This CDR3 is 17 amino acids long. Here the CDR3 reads CASSPPGTHRSGNTIYF. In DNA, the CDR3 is TGTGCCAGCTCACCACCGGGGACACATCGCTCTGGAAACACCATATATTTT.

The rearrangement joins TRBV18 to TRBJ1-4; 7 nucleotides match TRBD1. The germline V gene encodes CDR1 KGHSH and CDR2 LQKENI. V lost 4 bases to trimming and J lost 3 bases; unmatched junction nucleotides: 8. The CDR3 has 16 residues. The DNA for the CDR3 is TGTGCCAGCTCACGGGTACCACAGGGGTCTAATGAAAAACTGTTTTTT. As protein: CASSRVPQGSNEKLFF.

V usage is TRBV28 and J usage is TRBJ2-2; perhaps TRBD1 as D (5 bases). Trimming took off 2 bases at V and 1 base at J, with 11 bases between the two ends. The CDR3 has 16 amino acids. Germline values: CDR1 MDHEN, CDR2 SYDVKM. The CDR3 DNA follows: TGTGCCAGCAGTTTAACCGGGCAGGGGAACACCGGGGAGCTGTTTTTT. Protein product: CASSLTGQGNTGELFF. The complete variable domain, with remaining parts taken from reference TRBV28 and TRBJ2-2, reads DVKVTQSSRYLVKRTGEKVFLECVQDMDHENMFWYRQDPGLGLRLIYFSYDVKMKEKGDIPEGYSVSREKKERFSLILESASTNQTSMYLCASSLTGQGNTGELFFGEGSRLTVL.

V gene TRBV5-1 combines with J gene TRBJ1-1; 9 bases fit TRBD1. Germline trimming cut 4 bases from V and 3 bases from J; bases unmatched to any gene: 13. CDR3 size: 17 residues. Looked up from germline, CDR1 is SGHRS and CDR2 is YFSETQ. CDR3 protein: CASSGGTGSSVDTEAFF. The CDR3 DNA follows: TGCGCCAGCAGCGGGGGGACAGGGTCTTCGGTAGACACTGAAGCTTTCTTT. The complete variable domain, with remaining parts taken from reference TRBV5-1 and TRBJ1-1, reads KAGVTQTPRYLIKTRGQQVTLSCSPISGHRSVSWYQQTPGQGLQFLFEYFSETQRNKGNFPGRFSGRQFSNSRSEMNVSTLELGDSALYLCASSGGTGSSVDTEAFFGQGTRLTVV.

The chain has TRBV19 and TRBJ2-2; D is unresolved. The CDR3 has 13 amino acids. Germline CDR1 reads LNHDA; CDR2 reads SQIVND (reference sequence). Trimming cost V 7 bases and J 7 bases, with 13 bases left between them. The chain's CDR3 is CASIPRSNGELFF. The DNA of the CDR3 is TGTGCCAGTATCCCACGGTCAAACGGGGAGCTGTTTTTT.

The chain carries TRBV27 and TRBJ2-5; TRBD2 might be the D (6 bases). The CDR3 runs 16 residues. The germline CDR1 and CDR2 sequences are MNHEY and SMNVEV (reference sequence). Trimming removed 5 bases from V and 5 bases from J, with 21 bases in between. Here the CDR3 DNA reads TGTGCCAGCAGTCCCCCTTCGGGGGAGAGGTGGGAGACCCAGTACTTC. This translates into CASSPPSGERWETQYF.

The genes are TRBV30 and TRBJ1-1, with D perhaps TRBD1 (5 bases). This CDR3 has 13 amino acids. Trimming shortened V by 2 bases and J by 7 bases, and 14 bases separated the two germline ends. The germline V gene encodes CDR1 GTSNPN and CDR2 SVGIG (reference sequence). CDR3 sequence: CAWSNGGKVEAFF. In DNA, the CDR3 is TGTGCCTGGAGTAACGGGGGTAAAGTTGAAGCTTTCTTT. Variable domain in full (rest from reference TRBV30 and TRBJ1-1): SQTIHQWPATLVQPVGSPLSLECTVEGTSNPNLYWYRQAAGRGLQLLFYSVGIGQISSEVPQNLSASRPQDRQFILSSKKLLLSDSGFYLCAWSNGGKVEAFFGQGTRLTVV.

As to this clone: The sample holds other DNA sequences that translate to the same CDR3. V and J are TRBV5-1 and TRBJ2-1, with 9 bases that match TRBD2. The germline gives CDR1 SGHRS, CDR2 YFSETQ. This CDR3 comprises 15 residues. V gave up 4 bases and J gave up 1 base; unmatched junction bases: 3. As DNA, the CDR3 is TGCGCCAGCAGCCTGGGACTAGCATCCTACAATGAGCAGTTCTTC. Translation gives CASSLGLASYNEQFF. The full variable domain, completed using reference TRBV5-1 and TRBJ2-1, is KAGVTQTPRYLIKTRGQQVTLSCSPISGHRSVSWYQQTPGQGLQFLFEYFSETQRNKGNFPGRFSGRQFSNSRSEMNVSTLELGDSALYLCASSLGLASYNEQFFGPGTRLTVL.

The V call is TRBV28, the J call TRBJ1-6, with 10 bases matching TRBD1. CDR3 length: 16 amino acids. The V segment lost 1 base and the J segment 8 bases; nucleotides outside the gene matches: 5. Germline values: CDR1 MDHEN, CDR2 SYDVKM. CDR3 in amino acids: CASSLLGTGAHSPLHF. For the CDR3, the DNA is TGTGCCAGCAGTTTATTGGGGACAGGGGCTCATTCACCCCTCCACTTT.

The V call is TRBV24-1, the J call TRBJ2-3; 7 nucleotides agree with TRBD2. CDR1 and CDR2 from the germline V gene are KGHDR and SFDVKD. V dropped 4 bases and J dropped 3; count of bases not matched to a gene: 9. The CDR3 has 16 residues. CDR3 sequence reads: CATSDASGWGTDTQYF. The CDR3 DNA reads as TGTGCCACCAGTGACGCTAGCGGATGGGGGACAGATACGCAGTATTTT.

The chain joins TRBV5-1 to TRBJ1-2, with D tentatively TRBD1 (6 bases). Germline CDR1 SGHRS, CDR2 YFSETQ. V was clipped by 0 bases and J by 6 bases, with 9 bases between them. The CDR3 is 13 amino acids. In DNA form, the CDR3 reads TGCGCCAGCAGCTTGGGGGCAGGGGATGGCTACACCTTC. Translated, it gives CASSLGAGDGYTF.

CDR3 bases: TGCGCCAGCAGCTCGGGACAGTCCTCTGGAAACACCATATATTTT. This sequence encodes CASSSGQSSGNTIYF. This chain uses TRBV5-1 with TRBJ1-3; 7 nucleotides agree with TRBD1. The germline CDR1 and CDR2 sequences are SGHRS and YFSETQ. The CDR3 sequence is 15 residues long. The V segment lost 3 bases and the J segment 0 bases; nucleotides outside the gene matches: 3.